A selection of T cell receptor beta chains follows, all from one sample in a study of shared clonotypes between healthy human individuals. Data came from immunoSEQ multiplex PCR; TCRdb stores just in-frame clones and leaves some out. The sample records about 700,000 clones, roughly 70% being singletons. Sequenced: memory CD4+ T cells sorted from blood. The receptor set was obtained from a woman in her thirties in good health. The CDR3 runs from the conserved cysteine through the conserved F or W. Each record gives: D gene, V gene, clone size, J gene, CDR3 DNA, CDR3 protein. A D gene is named only where the DNA matches it firmly. Clone size is not always given. Where it is, it says once, few, many or a class for expanded clones.

.	TRBV28	.	TRBJ1-2	TGTGCCAGCAGCCCACCGGACAAGAGAGGGGCCTACTATGGCTACACCTTC	CASSPPDKRGAYYGYTF
TRBD2	TRBV18	.	TRBJ2-3	TGTGCCAGCTCACCACCGGGACTAGCGGGAGTGGCAGATACGCAGTATTTT	CASSPPGLAGVADTQYF
.	TRBV18	few	TRBJ2-7	TGTGCCAGCTCACCGAACACGAACCGCGAGCAGTACTTC	CASSPNTNREQYF
.	TRBV19	few	TRBJ1-1	TGTGCCAGTAGCCTAGGGGGGCTGGAGACTGAAGCTTTCTTT	CASSLGGLETEAFF
.	TRBV28	.	TRBJ2-1	TGTGCCAGCAGTTTATCAGGGGCCCTGGCCTACAATGAGCAGTTCTTC	CASSLSGALAYNEQFF
.	TRBV28	.	TRBJ1-1	TGTGCCAGCAGTTTATATTTACAGGGCAACACTGAAGCTTTCTTT	CASSLYLQGNTEAFF
.	TRBV7-2	.	TRBJ2-5	TGTGCCAGCAGCCAAGTTACAGGGAGCCACCAAGAGACCCAGTACTTC	CASSQVTGSHQETQYF
.	TRBV28	.	TRBJ2-1	TGTGCCAGTAGAGCGGACTCCTACAATGAGCAGTTCTTC	CASRADSYNEQFF
.	TRBV4-2	.	TRBJ2-6	TGTGCCAGCAGCCAAGGGTTTACTGGGGCCAACGTCCTGACTTTC	CASSQGFTGANVLTF
TRBD1	TRBV5-4	.	TRBJ2-7	TGTGCCAGCAGATTGGCACCGGGACAGGGGTACGAGCAGTACTTC	CASRLAPGQGYEQYF
.	TRBV28	.	TRBJ2-5	TGTGCCAGCAGTTTAATGGGAGGTGAGACCCAGTACTTC	CASSLMGGETQYF
TRBD2	TRBV5-1	.	TRBJ2-1	TGCGCCAGCAGCTTGACTAGCGGGAGTGGCTATGAGCAGTTCTTC	CASSLTSGSGYEQFF
.	TRBV13	few	TRBJ2-7	TGTGCCAGCAGCTTGAAGCGGTTCCCCTCCTACGAGCAGTACTTC	CASSLKRFPSYEQYF
TRBD1	TRBV28	.	TRBJ1-2	TGTGCCAGCAGTTTAAACACCGGGACAGAGGGCGGCTACACCTTC	CASSLNTGTEGGYTF
.	TRBV7-2	few	TRBJ2-3	TGTGCCAGCAGCTTAGTTTTCGGGAGCACAGATACGCAGTATTTT	CASSLVFGSTDTQYF
.	TRBV4-1	.	TRBJ1-5	TGCGCCAGCAGCCAAGTTTGGGGGGACCGAAATAGCAATCAGCCCCAGCATTTT	CASSQVWGDRNSNQPQHF
TRBD2	TRBV27	many	TRBJ2-7	TGTGCCAGCAGTCGAGCCTTAGCGGGAGTCTACGAGCAGTACTTC	CASSRALAGVYEQYF
.	TRBV28	.	TRBJ2-7	TGTGCCAGCACCTCCCTAAGGGGCGAGCAGTACTTC	CASTSLRGEQYF
.	TRBV5-1	few	TRBJ2-1	TGCGCCAGCAGCTTGGGGGCTCAGGGAAAAGGGGATGAGCAGTTCTTC	CASSLGAQGKGDEQFF
TRBD2	TRBV5-1	once	TRBJ2-1	TGCGCCAGCAGCTTGGATCTAGCGGGCTCCTACAATGAGCAGTTCTTC	CASSLDLAGSYNEQFF
TRBD1	TRBV5-1	.	TRBJ1-1	TGCGCCAGCAGCTCCGGACAGGGAAGAGCTGAAGCTTTCTTT	CASSSGQGRAEAFF
TRBD1	TRBV15	.	TRBJ1-4	TGTGCCACCAGCTTATGGGACAGGGATGAAAAACTGTTTTTT	CATSLWDRDEKLFF
.	TRBV11-3	.	TRBJ2-1	TGTGCCAGCAGCTTATCGTACTACAATGAGCAGTTCTTC	CASSLSYYNEQFF
TRBD1	TRBV5-1	.	TRBJ2-7	TGCGCCAGCAGCCCGGGGACAGGGACGCTCGAGCAGTACTTC	CASSPGTGTLEQYF
.	TRBV18	.	TRBJ2-1	TGTGCCAGCTCACCACGAATTCAGGGGGGGTACAATGAGCAGTTCTTC	CASSPRIQGGYNEQFF
.	TRBV6-6	.	TRBJ2-3	TGTGCCAGCAGTTTGCTTGGCACAGATACGCAGTATTTT	CASSLLGTDTQYF
.	TRBV29-1	.	TRBJ1-4	TGCAGCGTGGGGCAATCCGCCGGCGAAAAACTGTTTTTT	CSVGQSAGEKLFF
.	TRBV6-5	.	TRBJ2-6	TGTGCCAGCAGGCAGTCTGGGGCCAACGTCCTGACTTTC	CASRQSGANVLTF
TRBD1	TRBV11-2	few	TRBJ2-1	TGTGCCAGCAGCTCGTCGGGACAGGGGTCCTACAATGAGCAGTTCTTC	CASSSSGQGSYNEQFF
.	TRBV11-2	few	TRBJ2-5	TGTGCCAGCAGCTTAGCCAGACAAGAGACCCAGTACTTC	CASSLARQETQYF
TRBD1	TRBV7-2	.	TRBJ1-2	TGTGCCAGCAGCTCCCCGGGACAGGGCTATGGCTACACCTTC	CASSSPGQGYGYTF
.	TRBV28	.	TRBJ2-7	TGTGCCAGCAGTCCAGGAACAGGACGCAGCTCCTACGAGCAGTACTTC	CASSPGTGRSSYEQYF
TRBD2	TRBV5-1	many	TRBJ2-1	TGCGCCAGCAGCCCGGTCGGGGGTAGCGGGAGAGCTGAGCAGTTCTTC	CASSPVGGSGRAEQFF
.	TRBV7-3	.	TRBJ2-1	TGTGCCAGCAGCCCACTAGGGGACAATGAGCAGTTCTTC	CASSPLGDNEQFF
.	TRBV6-1	.	TRBJ1-1	TGTGCCAGCAGTGAAGGGGCTTTAGTCACTGAAGCTTTCTTT	CASSEGALVTEAFF
.	TRBV7-3	many	TRBJ2-5	TGTGCCAGCAGCTCCTCCGGGCCCCCCGGTGGAAAGACCCAGTACTTC	CASSSSGPPGGKTQYF
.	TRBV7-9	.	TRBJ2-3	TGTGCCAGCAGCTCTGAGACGGCGGCTACGCAGTATTTT	CASSSETAATQYF
TRBD2	TRBV2	.	TRBJ2-2	TGTGCCAGCAGTGAAGCGAGACTAGCCGTCGGGGAGCTGTTTTTT	CASSEARLAVGELFF
TRBD1	TRBV27	.	TRBJ1-5	TGTGCCAGCAGCCCATCAGAGGGGGCAGGTAGTCAGCCCCAGCATTTT	CASSPSEGAGSQPQHF
TRBD1	TRBV28	few	TRBJ1-2	TGTGCCAGCAGTTTCATACAGGGGTATGGCTACACCTTC	CASSFIQGYGYTF
TRBD1	TRBV18	once	TRBJ1-2	TGTGCCAGCTCACGCGGACAGGCCCAAAACGGAGGCTACACCTTC	CASSRGQAQNGGYTF
.	TRBV7-2	few	TRBJ1-2	TGTGCCAGCAGCTTAGCTATAGCTAACTATGGCTACACCTTC	CASSLAIANYGYTF
TRBD1	TRBV6-5	once	TRBJ2-1	TGTGCCAGCAGTTTCCTAGGACAGGGCCACAATGAGCAGTTCTTC	CASSFLGQGHNEQFF
.	TRBV19	.	TRBJ1-4	TGTGCCAGTAGAGCCGCCGGGACGGGTAATGAAAAACTGTTTTTT	CASRAAGTGNEKLFF
TRBD1	TRBV5-4	.	TRBJ2-5	TGTGCCAGCAGCTCCGGGACAGGGCCAGGAGAGACCCAGTACTTC	CASSSGTGPGETQYF
TRBD1	TRBV9	.	TRBJ1-4	TGTGCCAGCAGCGTAGGGGGGACAGGGAACGAAAAACTGTTTTTT	CASSVGGTGNEKLFF
.	TRBV27	.	TRBJ2-3	TGTGCCAGCAGTTCTCTGGCGGATACGCAGTATTTT	CASSSLADTQYF
.	TRBV10-3	.	TRBJ2-7	TGTGCCATCAGCAGTGTCGACACAGAGTACGTGGAGCAGTACTTC	CAISSVDTEYVEQYF
TRBD2	TRBV7-6	.	TRBJ2-2	TGTGCCAGCAGCGAGGGACTAGCGGGGGAAGCCGGGGAGCTGTTTTTT	CASSEGLAGEAGELFF
.	TRBV19	.	TRBJ2-3	TGTGCCAGTAGTATGGCCCGAGGGCTCACAGATACGCAGTATTTT	CASSMARGLTDTQYF
TRBD1	TRBV11-2	.	TRBJ2-7	TGTGCCAGCAGCTTACCCTTACTAGGACAGGGGGCCTCCTACGAGCAGTACTTC	CASSLPLLGQGASYEQYF
.	TRBV6-4	many	TRBJ1-5	TGTGCCAGCACCAAGGGGTGGGGGAGCAATCAGCCCCAGCATTTT	CASTKGWGSNQPQHF
TRBD1	TRBV7-9	.	TRBJ2-7	TGTGCCAGCAGCTTAAATGGTGAGGGGGCCCCCGAGCAGTACTTC	CASSLNGEGAPEQYF
TRBD1	TRBV6-4	.	TRBJ1-2	TGTGCCAGCAGCGTAGGGGGCGTCTACACCTTC	CASSVGGVYTF
TRBD2	TRBV7-2	.	TRBJ2-1	TGTGCCAGCAGAGGGACTAGAACCTACAATGAGCAGTTCTTC	CASRGTRTYNEQFF